This entry is about one T cell receptor beta chain. CDR1 is MDHEN and CDR2 is SYDVKM in the germline V gene. This CDR3 is built from 16 residues. V was pared by 4 bases and J by 0 bases, with 13 bases between. The sample comes from a study of blood T cell repertoires in COVID-19. The data were produced by immunoSEQ multiplex PCR, yet TCRdb's version contains in-frame clones alone and is incomplete. The sample carries 200,000 to 300,000 clones, around 86% recorded once. The study drew participants aged roughly 18 to 95 years from 20 to 30 US areas. The TCR originated in a middle-aged man who had recovered from COVID-19. The rearrangement uses TRBV28 and TRBJ1-5, with D unresolved. The sample comprised PBMCs or T cells enriched from blood (not recorded which). CDR3 nucleotide sequence: TGTGCCAGCAGTTCCGCGGGCCAGACTAGCAATCAGCCCCAGCATTTT. Its protein product is CASSSAGQTSNQPQHF. The full variable domain, with the rest looked up from reference TRBV28 and TRBJ1-5, is DVKVTQSSRYLVKRTGEKVFLECVQDMDHENMFWYRQDPGLGLRLIYFSYDVKMKEKGDIPEGYSVSREKKERFSLILESASTNQTSMYLCASSSAGQTSNQPQHFGDGTRLSIL.